Shown below are 5 T cell receptor beta chains from a single sample sequenced in a study of human T cells and chemical hapten exposure. Time point defined: patch test 3, about 24 weeks after DPC sensitization. The sample's treatment: therapeutic diphenylcyclopropenone sensitization with weekly scalp DPC. TCRdb reanalysed the RACE reads using MiXCR and keeps one entry per CDR3 protein. The table records approximately 88,000 distinct CDR3 sequences, 13% of them present only once. The sequencing here drew on whole blood, taken in connection with sensitization to the hapten diphenylcyclopropenone (DPC). These receptor sequences come from a woman in her fifties or sixties with alopecia areata. Some clones in this sample may be carry-over from other donors' samples.

CDR3 amino acids: CASSLRGHNEQFF. The CDR3 nucleotides are TGTGCCAGCAGCTTAAGGGGGCACAATGAGCAGTTCTTC. The rearrangement joins TRBV7-3 to TRBJ2-1, with D perhaps TRBD1 (6 bases). Trimming shortened V by 1 base and J by 5 bases, and 6 bases separated the two germline ends. This CDR3 region has 13 residues. Germline assignment: CDR1 SGHTA and CDR2 FQGTGA.

The V gene is TRBV12-3 or TRBV12-4, the J gene TRBJ1-1; no reliable D call. The V gene lost 2 bases and the J gene lost 10 bases, with 8 bases spanning the gap. The CDR3 loop spans 11 amino acids. The chain's CDR3 is CASSLLRGAFF. The DNA for the CDR3 is TGTGCCAGCAGTTTACTGAGAGGAGCTTTCTTT.

Turning to this clonotype: This clone may be a read error of a much larger clone one base away. The V gene is TRBV29-1, the J gene TRBJ2-7; D is undetermined. This CDR3 has 13 amino acids. From germline, CDR1 is SQVTM and CDR2 ANQGSEA. The germline V and J ends were trimmed by 4 bases and 2 bases, with 12 bases remaining between them. CDR3 in DNA: TGCAGCGTTGTGGCACCAGCTGCCTACGAGCAGTACTTC. Translated: CSVVAPAAYEQYF.

V gene TRBV19 combines with J gene TRBJ1-5; no reliable D call. Between the trimmed V and J ends, which lost 1 base and 0 bases, there was a span of 7 bases. The CDR3 has 15 residues. Germline CDR1 LNHDA, CDR2 SQIVND (reference sequence). The CDR3 region has the DNA TGTGCCAGTAGTATAGGGGCCCATAGCAATCAGCCCCAGCATTTT. Its protein product is CASSIGAHSNQPQHF. Full variable domain (outside the CDR3, taken from reference TRBV19 and TRBJ1-5): DGGITQSPKYLFRKEGQNVTLSCEQNLNHDAMYWYRQDPGQGLRLIYYSQIVNDFQKGDIAEGYSVSREKKESFPLTVTSAQKNPTAFYLCASSIGAHSNQPQHFGDGTRLSIL.

As concerns this clonotype: A read error is possible here, since a much larger clone lies one base away. CDR3 region: CTSSRAGTRAFF. In DNA form, the CDR3 reads TGTACCAGCAGCCGGGCCGGCACACGGGCTTTCTTT. The chain is built from TRBV12-3 or TRBV12-4 and TRBJ1-1; D is uncertain. CDR3 length: 12 residues.